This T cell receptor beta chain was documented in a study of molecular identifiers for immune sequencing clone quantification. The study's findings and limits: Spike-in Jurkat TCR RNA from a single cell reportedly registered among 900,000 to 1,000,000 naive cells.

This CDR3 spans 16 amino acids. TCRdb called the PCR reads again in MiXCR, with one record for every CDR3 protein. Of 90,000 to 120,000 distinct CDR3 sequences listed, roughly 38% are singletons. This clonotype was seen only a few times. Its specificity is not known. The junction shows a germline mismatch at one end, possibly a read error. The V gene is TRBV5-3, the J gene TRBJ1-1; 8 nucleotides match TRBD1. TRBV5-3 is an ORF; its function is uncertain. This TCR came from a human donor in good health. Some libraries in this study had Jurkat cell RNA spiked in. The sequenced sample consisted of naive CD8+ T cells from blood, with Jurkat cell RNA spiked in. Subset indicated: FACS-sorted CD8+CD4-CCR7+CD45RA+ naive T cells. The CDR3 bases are TGTGCCAGCAGCTTGGCCACCCTGACAGGGGAGACTGAAGCTTTCTTT. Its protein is CASSLATLTGETEAFF.